These 3 T cell receptor beta chains originate from one sample sequenced in a study of T cells in tuberculosis. Profiled with immunoSEQ multiplex PCR; TCRdb holds only in-frame clones, not every one. The sample holds about 34,000 clones, approximately 93% seen once. The time point here: new active TB diagnosis, blood taken before or within 7 days of starting treatment. Source: PBMCs, taken at tuberculosis diagnosis. These receptors were obtained from an adult with tuberculosis.

J is TRBJ2-1 and V is TRBV5-4; D is perhaps TRBD2 (6 bases). This CDR3 contains 18 residues. Trimming took off 0 bases at V and 0 bases at J, with 16 bases between the two ends. CDR1 is SGHNT and CDR2 is YYREEE in the germline V gene (reference sequence). CDR3 bases: TGTGCCAGCAGCTTGGGTGTTTATTCCGGGGGCTCCTACAATGAGCAGTTCTTC. It yields the protein CASSLGVYSGGSYNEQFF.

The CDR3 loop reads CASSLGGTSGYYEQYF. The CDR3 nucleotides read TGTGCCAGCAGCTTAGGCGGGACTAGCGGTTACTACGAGCAGTACTTC. The V and J genes are TRBV11-2 and TRBJ2-7, with 11 bases aligning to TRBD2. This CDR3 is built from 16 residues. V shed 1 base and J 3 bases; nucleotides not matched to a gene: 5. Germline CDR1 SGHAT, CDR2 FQNNGV.

The CDR3 DNA follows: TGCGCCAGCAGCCAAGCGCAACTAGGTTCGGGGACAGATACGCAGTATTTT. It yields the protein CASSQAQLGSGTDTQYF. V is TRBV4-1 and J is TRBJ2-3; D perhaps matches TRBD2 (5 bases). Germline V gives CDR1 MGHRA, CDR2 YSYEKL. Trimming removed 1 base from V and 3 bases from J, with 17 bases in between. This CDR3 spans 17 amino acids.